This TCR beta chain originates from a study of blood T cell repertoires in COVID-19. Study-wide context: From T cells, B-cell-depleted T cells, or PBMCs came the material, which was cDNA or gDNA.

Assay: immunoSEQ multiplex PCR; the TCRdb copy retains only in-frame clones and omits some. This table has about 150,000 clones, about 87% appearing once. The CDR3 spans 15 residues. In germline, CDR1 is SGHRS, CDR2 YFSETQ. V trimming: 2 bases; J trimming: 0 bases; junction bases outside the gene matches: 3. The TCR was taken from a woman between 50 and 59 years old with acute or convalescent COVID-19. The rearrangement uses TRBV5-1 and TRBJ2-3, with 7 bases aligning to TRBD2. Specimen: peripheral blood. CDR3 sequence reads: CASSFVRESTDTQYF. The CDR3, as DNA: TGCGCCAGCAGCTTCGTGCGGGAGAGCACAGATACGCAGTATTTT.